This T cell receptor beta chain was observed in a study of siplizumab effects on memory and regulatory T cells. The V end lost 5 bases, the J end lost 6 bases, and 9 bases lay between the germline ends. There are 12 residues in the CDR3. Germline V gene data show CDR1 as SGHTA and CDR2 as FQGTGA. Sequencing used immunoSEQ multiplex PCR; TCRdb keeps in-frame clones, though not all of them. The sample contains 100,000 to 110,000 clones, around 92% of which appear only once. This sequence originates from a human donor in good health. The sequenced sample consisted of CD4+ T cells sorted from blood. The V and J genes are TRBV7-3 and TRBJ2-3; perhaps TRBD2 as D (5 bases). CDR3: CASSLGEDTQYF. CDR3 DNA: TGTGCCAGCAGCCTTGGGGAGGATACGCAGTATTTT.